A single sample gave rise to the 25 T cell receptor beta chains below, sequenced in a study of T cell responses to AZD1222 COVID-19 vaccine. Method: immunoSEQ multiplex PCR; TCRdb's copy keeps in-frame clones and lacks some. The sample shows roughly 96,000 clones, about nine tenths of them seen only once. This specimen was peripheral blood, taken on day 0 of AZD1222 vaccination. These receptors originate from an adult in good health.

This chain links TRBV2 with TRBJ2-7; 10 nucleotides agree with TRBD2. This CDR3 region has 15 residues. The germline CDR1 and CDR2 sequences are SNHLY and FYNNEI. The V gene end was trimmed by 5 bases and the J gene end by 5 bases; junction bases not matched to a gene: 9. The CDR3 loop reads CASSTRTSGRNEQYF. DNA of the CDR3: TGTGCCAGCAGTACTCGGACTAGCGGAAGAAACGAGCAGTACTTC. The full variable domain, in which reference TRBV2 and TRBJ2-7 provide the parts outside the CDR3, is EPEVTQTPSHQVTQMGQEVILRCVPISNHLYFYWYRQILGQKVEFLVSFYNNEISEKSEIFDDQFSVERPDGSNFTLKIRSTKLEDSAMYFCASSTRTSGRNEQYFGPGTRLTVT.

V and J are TRBV11-2 and TRBJ2-7; maybe TRBD2 (6 bases). Germline CDR1 and CDR2: SGHAT and FQNNGV. CDR3 length: 14 residues. V lost 1 base and J 0 bases, leaving 7 bases between the germline ends. The CDR3 nucleotides read TGTGCCAGCAGCTTAGCGGGAGCCTCCTACGAGCAGTACTTC. This encodes CASSLAGASYEQYF.

This sequence joins TRBV28 and TRBJ2-2, with D unclear. CDR3 size: 12 residues. The V gene's germline CDR1 is MDHEN and CDR2 SYDVKM. V was clipped by 6 bases and J by 4 bases, with 6 bases between them. The CDR3 region is CASRVITGELFF. The CDR3, as DNA: TGTGCCAGCAGGGTTATCACCGGGGAGCTGTTTTTT.

This clone was recorded only once. The chain recombines TRBV30 with TRBJ2-7; no reliable D call. This CDR3 is 12 amino acids long. The V and J ends lost 0 bases and 7 bases respectively, with 10 bases between them. Germline V gene sequence: CDR1 GTSNPN, CDR2 SVGIG (reference sequence). In DNA, the CDR3 is TGTGCCTGGAGTGTAAACAGCCTGGAGCAGTACTTC. Its translation: CAWSVNSLEQYF. The full variable domain, with the rest looked up from reference TRBV30 and TRBJ2-7, is SQTIHQWPATLVQPVGSPLSLECTVEGTSNPNLYWYRQAAGRGLQLLFYSVGIGQISSEVPQNLSASRPQDRQFILSSKKLLLSDSGFYLCAWSVNSLEQYFGPGTRLTVT.

The rearrangement joins TRBV28 to TRBJ2-5; D gene ambiguous. The CDR3 consists of 13 residues. The germline gives CDR1 MDHEN, CDR2 SYDVKM. V was clipped by 5 bases and J by 5 bases, with 12 bases between them. The CDR3, as DNA: TGTGCCAGCAGTCGCTCAGTCAGGGAGACCCAGTACTTC. It encodes CASSRSVRETQYF.

The V gene is TRBV3-1 (or the pseudogene TRBV3-2), the J gene TRBJ2-2; 12 bases align to TRBD2. Germline V gene lookup returns CDR1 LGHDT and CDR2 YNNKEL (reference sequence). The CDR3 totals 16 residues. The V gene end was trimmed by 5 bases and the J gene end by 0 bases; junction bases not matched to a gene: 1. This chain's CDR3 is CASSWTSGTNTGELFF. CDR3 nucleotide sequence: TGTGCCAGCAGCTGGACTAGCGGGACGAACACCGGGGAGCTGTTTTTT.

The rearrangement joins TRBV25-1 to TRBJ2-1, with 7 positions matching TRBD2. Trimming cost V 1 base and J 8 bases; bases outside gene matches: 2. This CDR3 region has 13 residues. Germline values: CDR1 MGHDK, CDR2 SYGVNS. CDR3 coding DNA: TGTGCCAGCAGTGAATCGGGGAGGGATGAGCAGTTCTTC. It specifies CASSESGRDEQFF.

This rearrangement joins TRBV11-2 to TRBJ1-1; a possible D gene is TRBD1 (6 bases). The germline gives CDR1 SGHAT, CDR2 FQNNGV. V lost 6 bases to trimming and J lost 5 bases, with 16 bases between them. The CDR3 runs 14 residues. The CDR3 protein is CASRGGGQGTEAFF. CDR3 nucleotide sequence: TGTGCCAGCAGAGGGGGGGGTCAGGGGACTGAAGCTTTCTTT. Full variable domain (rest looked up from reference TRBV11-2 and TRBJ1-1): EAGVAQSPRYKIIEKRQSVAFWCNPISGHATLYWYQQILGQGPKLLIQFQNNGVVDDSQLPKDRFSAERLKGVDSTLKIQPAKLEDSAVYLCASRGGGQGTEAFFGQGTRLTVV.

The chain joins TRBV3-1 (or the pseudogene TRBV3-2) to TRBJ2-3; D gene uncertain. CDR3 length equals 11 residues. Germline loops: CDR1 LGHDT, CDR2 YNNKEL (reference sequence). The V end lost 4 bases, the J end lost 6 bases, and 5 bases lay between the germline ends. The CDR3 spells CASSLGDTQYF. The CDR3 DNA is TGTGCCAGCAGCCTGGGGGATACGCAGTATTTT.

The chain is built from TRBV5-4 and TRBJ2-2; TRBD2 is a possible D gene (6 bases). Germline CDR1 SGHNT, CDR2 YYREEE (reference sequence). Trimming removed 4 bases from V and 2 bases from J, with 15 bases in between. CDR3 size: 16 residues. As DNA, the CDR3 is TGTGCCAGCAGCCCCCCGGGACTGAAAAACACCGGGGAGCTGTTTTTT. Encoded protein: CASSPPGLKNTGELFF.

This chain links TRBV11-1 with TRBJ2-7; 11 bases map to TRBD1. The CDR3 sequence is 14 residues long. Unmatched junction bases numbered 5, after V lost 5 bases and J lost 5 bases. Germline CDR1 is SGHAT and CDR2 is FQDESV (reference sequence). CDR3 sequence reads: CASSSRDRGDEQYF. The CDR3 coding sequence is TGTGCCAGCAGCAGCCGGGACAGGGGGGACGAGCAGTACTTC.

The V and J genes are TRBV5-1 and TRBJ2-7; weak D call: TRBD1 (6 bases). This CDR3 comprises 14 residues. Germline V gives CDR1 SGHRS, CDR2 YFSETQ. V was clipped by 4 bases and J by 2 bases, with 13 bases between them. CDR3 coding DNA: TGCGCCAGCAGCCTGGCAGGACAGACCTACGAGCAGTACTTC. It is translated as CASSLAGQTYEQYF. Looking up the rest from reference TRBV5-1 and TRBJ2-7 gives the full variable domain: KAGVTQTPRYLIKTRGQQVTLSCSPISGHRSVSWYQQTPGQGLQFLFEYFSETQRNKGNFPGRFSGRQFSNSRSEMNVSTLELGDSALYLCASSLAGQTYEQYFGPGTRLTVT.

This rearrangement joins TRBV5-4 to TRBJ1-1; possibly TRBD1 for D (6 bases). The CDR3 loop spans 16 amino acids. V dropped 4 bases and J dropped 4 bases, with 20 bases sitting between them. Germline V lookup: CDR1 SGHNT, CDR2 YYREEE (reference sequence). CDR3 nucleotides: TGTGCCAGCAGCCGGGGGGCCGGGGGATCGGGCACTGAAGCTTTCTTT. This codes for CASSRGAGGSGTEAFF.

The chain couples TRBV21-1 to TRBJ2-7; TRBD2 reflects the table's D call only, with no check against the DNA. TRBV21-1 is deemed a pseudogene. CDR3 size: 15 residues. The CDR3 loop is CASSKGRDGSYEQYF. CDR3 coding DNA: TGTGCCAGCAGCAAAGGGCGGGACGGCTCCTACGAGCAGTACTTC.

This clone came up once. CDR3 region: CASSFPYRGGETQYF. CDR3 coding DNA: TGTGCCAGCAGTTTTCCCTACAGGGGGGGGGAGACCCAGTACTTC. The chain uses TRBV28 and TRBJ2-5; D might be TRBD1 (8 bases). The germline V and J ends were trimmed by 3 bases and 5 bases, with 16 bases remaining between them. The CDR3 runs 15 residues. Germline V gives CDR1 MDHEN, CDR2 SYDVKM.

CDR3 region: CASSPPQGSYEQYF. The CDR3 DNA reads as TGTGCCAGCAGCCCCCCACAGGGCTCCTACGAGCAGTACTTC. This chain connects TRBV5-6 to TRBJ2-7; D may be TRBD1 (6 bases). This CDR3 spans 14 amino acids. Trimming took off 4 bases at V and 0 bases at J, with 11 bases between the two ends. Germline CDR1 SGHDT, CDR2 YYEEEE.

The rearrangement joins TRBV7-8 to TRBJ1-1; D gene ambiguous. CDR3 length: 14 residues. V dropped 8 bases and J dropped 1 base, with 14 bases sitting between them. Per germline, CDR1 SGHVS and CDR2 FQNEAQ. The CDR3, as DNA: TGTGCCAGCTTCGGCGGGGTGAGGAACACTGAAGCTTTCTTT. Amino acid sequence: CASFGGVRNTEAFF.

The rearrangement uses TRBV4-2 and TRBJ2-7; TRBD1 is a possible D gene (6 bases). From germline, CDR1 is LGHNA and CDR2 YNFKEQ. Between the trimmed V and J ends, which lost 2 bases and 2 bases, there was a span of 10 bases. The CDR3 has 14 amino acids. DNA of the CDR3: TGTGCCAGCAGCCAACCGGGACAAGCCTACGAGCAGTACTTC. Amino acid sequence: CASSQPGQAYEQYF.

This clone occurred a few times. The chain employs TRBV6-1 and TRBJ2-1, with D possibly TRBD2 on 6 matching bases. Per the germline V gene, CDR1 is MNHNS and CDR2 is SASEGT. The V end was cut by 2 bases, the J end by 4 bases, with 9 bases between. There are 14 residues in the CDR3. The CDR3 sequence is CASSEQSGYNEQFF. The DNA for the CDR3 is TGTGCCAGCAGTGAACAAAGCGGGTACAATGAGCAGTTCTTC.

This chain joins TRBV7-2 and TRBJ1-4; TRBD1 aligns across 8 bases. Trimming cost V 4 bases and J 5 bases; bases outside gene matches: 3. This CDR3 comprises 14 residues. Germline V gene data show CDR1 as SGHTA and CDR2 as FQGNSA. CDR3 DNA sequence: TGTGCCAGCAGCTACCGGGACAGGAATGAAAAACTGTTTTTT. This translates into CASSYRDRNEKLFF.

The table lists this clone with a count of one. V usage is TRBV7-2 and J usage is TRBJ1-2, with D uncertain. The CDR3 is 12 amino acids. The germline gives CDR1 SGHTA, CDR2 FQGNSA. Trimming removed 5 bases at V and 7 bases at J, with 11 bases between. The CDR3 DNA follows: TGTGCCAGCAGCCTGAGGGTCATTGGCTACACCTTC. It translates to CASSLRVIGYTF. The full variable domain, completed using reference TRBV7-2 and TRBJ1-2, is GAGVSQSPSNKVTEKGKDVELRCDPISGHTALYWYRQSLGQGLEFLIYFQGNSAPDKSGLPSDRFSAERTGGSVSTLTIQRTQQEDSAVYLCASSLRVIGYTFGSGTRLTVV.

This clone was found once. V and J are TRBV27 and TRBJ2-1; TRBD2 aligns across 9 bases. The J segment lost 5 bases and the V segment lost 4 bases, leaving 21 bases of the junction unmatched. Germline-derived CDR1 and CDR2 are MNHEY and SMNVEV (reference sequence). This CDR3 comprises 20 residues. The CDR3 DNA follows: TGTGCCAGCAGTTGGGTGCGAGCGGGAGGAGTATGGGGCCTCAACAATGAGCAGTTCTTC. It yields the protein CASSWVRAGGVWGLNNEQFF.

The chain links TRBV6-1 to TRBJ2-7; D gene uncertain. With 3 bases removed from V and 4 bases from J, the gap between germline ends came to 10 bases. The V gene's germline CDR1 is MNHNS and CDR2 SASEGT. The CDR3 spans 13 residues. CDR3 bases: TGTGCCAGCAGTGAGAGGAACAAATACGAGCAGTACTTC. Translated, it gives CASSERNKYEQYF.

V usage is TRBV6-5 and J usage is TRBJ2-3, with a weak D call TRBD2 (6 bases). The V gene's germline CDR1 is MNHEY and CDR2 SVGAGI. Trimming cost V 1 base and J 5 bases, with 7 bases left between them. The CDR3 is 13 amino acids. The CDR3 DNA reads as TGTGCCAGCAGTTACTACGGGGGAGATACGCAGTATTTT. This encodes CASSYYGGDTQYF.

The chain links TRBV24-1 to TRBJ2-5, with TRBD1 matching 10 bases. The germline CDR1 and CDR2 sequences are KGHDR and SFDVKD. Trimming removed 4 bases from V and 5 bases from J; junction bases left unmatched: 6. This CDR3 is 15 amino acids long. The CDR3 sequence: CATSEPGQGLETQYF. The CDR3 DNA sequence: TGTGCCACCAGTGAGCCGGGACAGGGGCTTGAGACCCAGTACTTC.